The 27 T cell receptor beta chains below all came from one sample that was sequenced in a study of T cell repertoires in cytomegalovirus infection. TCRdb itself ran the reads through MiXCR, one entry per CDR3 protein. The table has some 590,000 distinct CDR3 sequences, around 40% seen once. Their antigens are not known. The sample in question was cultured PBMCs, obtained from culture after CMV antigen stimulation. The receptor set was obtained from a human donor in good health (CMV status not recorded). Some clones in this sample may be carry-over from other donors' samples.

The rearrangement joins TRBV4-3 to TRBJ1-1; D is unclear. Germline CDR1 and CDR2: LGHNA and YSLEER. With 0 bases removed from V and 3 bases from J, the gap between germline ends came to 5 bases. This CDR3 comprises 13 residues. The CDR3 DNA follows: TGCGCCAGCAGCCAAGATGGGGACACTGAAGCTTTCTTT. Translated, it gives CASSQDGDTEAFF.

The chain combines TRBV27 with TRBJ2-1, with D hard to call. CDR3 length: 14 amino acids. Germline values: CDR1 MNHEY, CDR2 SMNVEV (reference sequence). V was pared by 2 bases and J by 5 bases, with 10 bases between. In DNA form, the CDR3 reads TGTGCCAGCAGTTTACTACGGCCAGACAATGAGCAGTTCTTC. It yields the protein CASSLLRPDNEQFF.

The chain joins TRBV7-8 to TRBJ2-1; D not resolved. Germline V lookup: CDR1 SGHVS, CDR2 FQNEAQ. CDR3 size: 15 residues. V was cut by 3 bases and J by 0 bases, with 9 bases left in between. The CDR3 loop reads CASSFGPFSYNEQFF. The DNA for the CDR3 is TGTGCCAGCAGCTTCGGACCTTTCTCCTACAATGAGCAGTTCTTC. Full variable domain (remainder filled in from reference TRBV7-8 and TRBJ2-1): GAGVSQSPRYKVAKRGQDVALRCDPISGHVSLFWYQQALGQGPEFLTYFQNEAQLDKSGLPSDRFFAERPEGSVSTLKIQRTQQEDSAVYLCASSFGPFSYNEQFFGPGTRLTVL.

This chain links TRBV28 with TRBJ2-3; 8 bases line up with TRBD2. The CDR3 is made up of 16 amino acids. Germline trimming cut 5 bases from V and 3 bases from J; bases unmatched to any gene: 10. Germline V CDR1 and CDR2: MDHEN, SYDVKM. DNA of the CDR3: TGTGCCAGCAGTGGGGCTTCTAGCGGGCTGACAGATACGCAGTATTTT. Translated: CASSGASSGLTDTQYF.

This clonotype was detected many times. V and J are TRBV7-8 and TRBJ2-3, with D maybe TRBD2 (5 bases). V was cut by 1 base and J by 10 bases, with 21 bases left in between. Germline assignment: CDR1 SGHVS and CDR2 FQNEAQ. The CDR3 covers 16 residues. The CDR3: CASSLVALASPGAQYF. In DNA form, the CDR3 reads TGTGCCAGCAGCTTAGTGGCGTTAGCGAGCCCCGGGGCGCAGTATTTT.

The rearrangement uses TRBV10-3 and TRBJ2-5; D is undetermined. This CDR3 has 13 residues. The V gene's germline CDR1 is ENHRY and CDR2 SYGVKD. V lost 3 bases and J 5 bases, leaving 10 bases between the germline ends. CDR3 residues: CAISEGRAETQYF. The CDR3 coding sequence is TGTGCCATCAGTGAAGGTAGAGCTGAGACCCAGTACTTC.

This clonotype was seen a handful of times. The rearrangement uses TRBV20-1 and TRBJ2-3, with D maybe TRBD2 (6 bases). From germline, CDR1 is DFQATT and CDR2 SNEGSKA (reference sequence). This CDR3 is 15 amino acids long. V lost 2 bases and J lost 0, with 12 bases in between. DNA for the CDR3: TGCAGTGCTAGATCCGGCGGAGGGAGCACAGATACGCAGTATTTT. Encoded protein: CSARSGGGSTDTQYF.

This chain joins TRBV23-1 and TRBJ1-5; no definite D call. TRBV23-1 is noted as an ORF with a role that remains uncertain. Deletions cut 4 bases from V and 0 bases from J, with 22 bases between. This CDR3 is built from 19 residues. CDR3 bases: TGCGCCAGCAGTCTGGAGGACGGTCCGATCCTTTATAGCAATCAGCCCCAGCATTTT. Its translation: CASSLEDGPILYSNQPQHF.

Only a few counts were recorded for this clonotype. The chain employs TRBV6-1 and TRBJ1-1; 7 nucleotides agree with TRBD1. V trimming: 4 bases; J trimming: 5 bases; junction bases outside the gene matches: 7. Germline loops: CDR1 MNHNS, CDR2 SASEGT. The CDR3 is made up of 14 amino acids. The CDR3 coding sequence is TGTGCCAGCAGTGGTCAGGGGGTAGGAACTGAAGCTTTCTTT. Residues: CASSGQGVGTEAFF.

This clonotype appeared many times. The V call is TRBV7-2, the J call TRBJ2-5; TRBD2 matches at 8 bases. This CDR3 is 14 amino acids long. The V gene end was trimmed by 3 bases and the J gene end by 13 bases; junction bases not matched to a gene: 13. Germline values: CDR1 SGHTA, CDR2 FQGNSA. In DNA, the CDR3 is TGTGCCAGCAGCTTCCAAGGACTAGCCCTACCCTTGTACTTC. This gives the protein CASSFQGLALPLYF.

The chain joins TRBV2 to TRBJ1-1; possible D gene TRBD1, 6 bases. The V gene lost 8 bases and the J gene lost 4 bases, with 20 bases spanning the gap. The CDR3 runs to 15 residues. CDR1 is SNHLY, CDR2 FYNNEI, per germline. Here the CDR3 DNA reads TGTGCCAGCCGAAAGGGGGGGCTTGGTCTCACTGAAGCTTTCTTT. Residues: CASRKGGLGLTEAFF.

This chain uses TRBV20-1 with TRBJ1-6, with TRBD1 as a possible D gene (6 bases). Germline CDR1 is DFQATT and CDR2 is SNEGSKA (reference sequence). The V end was cut by 8 bases, the J end by 8 bases, with 22 bases between. CDR3 length: 15 amino acids. CDR3 DNA sequence: TGCAGTACCCTTCGGACAGTTGAAGGACATTCACCCCTCCACTTT. Its protein product is CSTLRTVEGHSPLHF.

This clonotype was observed a few times. The V gene is TRBV11-2, the J gene TRBJ1-4; D unresolved. This CDR3 spans 15 amino acids. Per germline, CDR1 SGHAT and CDR2 FQNNGV. The V gene lost 8 bases and the J gene lost 1 base, with 14 bases spanning the gap. The chain's CDR3 is CASRIPGRTNEKLFF. The DNA for the CDR3 is TGTGCCAGCCGGATTCCCGGGAGAACTAATGAAAAACTGTTTTTT.

The chain combines TRBV6-1 with TRBJ1-5, with no clear D. This CDR3 has 13 residues. Per germline, CDR1 MNHNS and CDR2 SASEGT. Deletions cut 1 base from V and 4 bases from J, with 5 bases between. CDR3 sequence (DNA): TGTGCCAGCAGTGAAGGTCAGAATCAGCCCCAGCATTTT. Its protein is CASSEGQNQPQHF.

This clonotype was detected ten times or more. The V gene is TRBV5-1, the J gene TRBJ2-2, with D unresolved. The V end lost 0 bases, the J end lost 5 bases, and 5 bases lay between the germline ends. This CDR3 contains 13 residues. Germline CDR1 and CDR2: SGHRS and YFSETQ. The CDR3, as DNA: TGCGCCAGCAGCTTGGCGGCAACCGGGGAGCTGTTTTTT. Translation gives CASSLAATGELFF.

In this sample, this clonotype turned up a few times. The CDR3 protein is CASSYIGGRGETQYF. CDR3 nucleotides: TGTGCCAGCAGCTACATTGGAGGGAGGGGTGAGACCCAGTACTTC. The V and J genes are TRBV7-6 and TRBJ2-5, with TRBD2 identical over 7 bases. Germline trimming cut 4 bases from V and 5 bases from J; bases unmatched to any gene: 10. Germline assignment: CDR1 SGHVS and CDR2 FNYEAQ. The CDR3 totals 15 residues.

V usage is TRBV6-1 and J usage is TRBJ1-6; D is undetermined. The CDR3 covers 15 residues. Trimming took 1 base from V and 9 from J, leaving 13 bases between them. CDR1 is MNHNS, CDR2 SASEGT, per germline. The CDR3 region is CASSEVLTNSSPLHF. The CDR3 DNA follows: TGTGCCAGCAGTGAAGTTCTAACTAACAGTTCACCCCTCCACTTT.

The chain employs TRBV19 and TRBJ2-1, with unresolved D. Trimming removed 3 bases at V and 0 bases at J, with 9 bases between. Germline CDR1 and CDR2: LNHDA and SQIVND (reference sequence). The CDR3 loop spans 15 amino acids. CDR3 sequence (DNA): TGTGCCAGTAGTATGCTCCCGAGCTCCTACAATGAGCAGTTCTTC. Translation gives CASSMLPSSYNEQFF.

This clonotype has a handful of counts. V is TRBV19 and J is TRBJ1-2, with D perhaps matching TRBD1 (5 bases). From germline, CDR1 is LNHDA and CDR2 SQIVND (reference sequence). The CDR3 spans 14 residues. V was pared by 1 base and J by 7 bases, with 13 bases between. CDR3 amino acids: CASSIAPGSRGYTF. The DNA of the CDR3 is TGTGCCAGTAGTATAGCCCCAGGGAGCCGTGGCTACACCTTC.

The V and J genes are TRBV10-2 and TRBJ2-7; maybe TRBD2 (6 bases). The CDR3 is made up of 13 amino acids. Trimming cost V 2 bases and J 6 bases, with 11 bases left between them. Looked up from germline, CDR1 is WSHSY and CDR2 is SAAADI. The CDR3 region is CASSEPRTIEQYF. The CDR3 bases are TGCGCCAGCAGTGAGCCCCGGACTATCGAGCAGTACTTC.

This chain uses TRBV6-2 or TRBV6-3 with TRBJ2-1, with a weak D call TRBD1 (6 bases). There are 16 residues in the CDR3. V lost 4 bases and J 10 bases, leaving 23 bases between the germline ends. Germline V gene lookup returns CDR1 MNHEY and CDR2 SVGEGT. The CDR3 DNA is TGTGCCAGCAGTTCCCTGAGGACCAGGGGCTTTCTGGAGCAGTTCTTC. Residues: CASSSLRTRGFLEQFF.

The rearrangement uses TRBV6-6 and TRBJ2-1; TRBD2 matches 11 bases. Unmatched junction bases numbered 4, after V lost 7 bases and J lost 5 bases. Per the germline V gene, CDR1 is MNHNY and CDR2 is SVGAGI (reference sequence). The CDR3 consists of 14 residues. The CDR3, as DNA: TGTGCCAGCAAACTAGCGGGGGACCACAATGAGCAGTTCTTC. Translation: CASKLAGDHNEQFF.

This clonotype showed up just a few times. The chain joins TRBV5-6 to TRBJ1-5, with D unclear. In germline, CDR1 is SGHDT, CDR2 YYEEEE. CDR3 length: 15 residues. Trimming pared 3 bases from V and 0 bases from J, leaving 10 bases between. The chain's CDR3 is CASSYGRNSNQPQHF. The CDR3 DNA reads as TGTGCCAGCAGCTATGGACGTAATAGCAATCAGCCCCAGCATTTT. Combining the CDR3 with reference TRBV5-6 and TRBJ1-5 gives the whole variable domain DAGVTQSPTHLIKTRGQQVTLRCSPKSGHDTVSWYQQALGQGPQFIFQYYEEEERQRGNFPDRFSGHQFPNYSSELNVNALLLGDSALYLCASSYGRNSNQPQHFGDGTRLSIL.

V and J are TRBV12-3 or TRBV12-4 and TRBJ2-1, with no clear D. V gave up 6 bases and J gave up 4 bases, with 16 bases separating them. CDR3 length: 15 amino acids. CDR3 sequence: CASSPTPLTYNEQFF. DNA of the CDR3: TGTGCCAGCAGCCCGACTCCGCTGACATACAATGAGCAGTTCTTC.

The chain carries TRBV2 and TRBJ2-3, with unresolved D. The CDR3 is made up of 14 amino acids. V gave up 7 bases and J gave up 4 bases, with 15 bases separating them. Germline values: CDR1 SNHLY, CDR2 FYNNEI. The CDR3 protein is CASTYRVGADTQYF. As DNA, the CDR3 is TGTGCCAGCACGTATAGGGTGGGTGCAGATACGCAGTATTTT. The entire variable domain, with the rest obtained from reference TRBV2 and TRBJ2-3, is as follows: EPEVTQTPSHQVTQMGQEVILRCVPISNHLYFYWYRQILGQKVEFLVSFYNNEISEKSEIFDDQFSVERPDGSNFTLKIRSTKLEDSAMYFCASTYRVGADTQYFGPGTRLTVL.

This clonotype was observed at least ten times. The genes are TRBV7-8 and TRBJ2-1; TRBD2 aligns across 8 bases. The CDR3 consists of 14 residues. Germline CDR1 is SGHVS and CDR2 is FQNEAQ. J gave up 3 bases and V 8 bases, and 6 bases lay outside the gene matches. The CDR3 region is CASGGGPNYNEQFF. The CDR3 region has the DNA TGTGCCAGCGGCGGGGGGCCGAACTACAATGAGCAGTTCTTC.

Of note for this clonotype: One base away lies a much larger clone, so this may be a sequencing read error. The chain links TRBV6-1 to TRBJ2-5; D is unresolved. With 3 bases removed from V and 5 bases from J, the gap between germline ends came to 1 base. The germline gives CDR1 MNHNS, CDR2 SASEGT. This CDR3 region has 10 residues. Here the CDR3 reads CASSDETQYF. CDR3 in DNA: TGTGCCAGCAGTGATGAGACCCAGTACTTC.